This T cell receptor beta chain appears in the sequencing data of a study of cytomegalovirus exposure and HLA in healthy donors. PCR amplification relied on 60 Vbeta primers (plus 13 Jbeta primers). Profiled with immunoSEQ multiplex PCR; TCRdb holds only in-frame clones, not every one. The table has about 91,000 clones, more than 75% seen once; the top ten hold about a tenth. This CDR3 is 13 amino acids long. CDR1 PRHDT and CDR2 FYEKMQ come from the germline V gene (reference sequence). V dropped 4 bases and J dropped 3 bases, with 9 bases sitting between them. The rearrangement links TRBV13 to TRBJ1-1; D is unresolved. The clonotype was recovered from a man aged 30 to 45 in good health and CMV-seropositive. The sequenced sample was PBMCs. CDR3 in amino acids: CASSYSRDTEAFF. DNA for the CDR3: TGTGCCAGCAGCTATTCGAGAGACACTGAAGCTTTCTTT. The full variable domain, its missing parts supplied by reference TRBV13 and TRBJ1-1, is AAGVIQSPRHLIKEKRETATLKCYPIPRHDTVYWYQQGPGQDPQFLISFYEKMQSDKGSIPDRFSAQQFSDYHSELNMSSLELGDSALYFCASSYSRDTEAFFGQGTRLTVV.